Here is one T cell receptor beta chain with its context. The record originates from a study of shared clonotypes between healthy human individuals. Study information: In total, the donors were a couple of women and three men aged 18 to 49.

Assay execution proceeded at the deep level. Data came from immunoSEQ multiplex PCR; TCRdb stores just in-frame clones and leaves some out. Of roughly 2.1 million clones in the sample, 93% are singletons; the top ten hold 1.5% to 2%. Germline V gene data show CDR1 as MNHEY and CDR2 as SVGAGI. V dropped 3 bases and J dropped 2 bases, with 13 bases sitting between them. The CDR3 runs 15 residues. CD45RO-negative, CCR7-positively selected cells formed the naive CD8 fraction, excluding terminally differentiated effector memory CD45RA+ cells. The sequence came from a man between 18 and 29 years old in good health. Some clones in this sample may be carry-over from other donors' samples. The material sequenced was naive CD8+ T cells from PBMCs. The rearrangement uses TRBV6-5 and TRBJ1-1; a possible D gene is TRBD1 (6 bases). The CDR3 nucleotides are TGTGCCAGCAGTTATACCGGGACACCCAACACTGAAGCTTTCTTT. This translates into CASSYTGTPNTEAFF.